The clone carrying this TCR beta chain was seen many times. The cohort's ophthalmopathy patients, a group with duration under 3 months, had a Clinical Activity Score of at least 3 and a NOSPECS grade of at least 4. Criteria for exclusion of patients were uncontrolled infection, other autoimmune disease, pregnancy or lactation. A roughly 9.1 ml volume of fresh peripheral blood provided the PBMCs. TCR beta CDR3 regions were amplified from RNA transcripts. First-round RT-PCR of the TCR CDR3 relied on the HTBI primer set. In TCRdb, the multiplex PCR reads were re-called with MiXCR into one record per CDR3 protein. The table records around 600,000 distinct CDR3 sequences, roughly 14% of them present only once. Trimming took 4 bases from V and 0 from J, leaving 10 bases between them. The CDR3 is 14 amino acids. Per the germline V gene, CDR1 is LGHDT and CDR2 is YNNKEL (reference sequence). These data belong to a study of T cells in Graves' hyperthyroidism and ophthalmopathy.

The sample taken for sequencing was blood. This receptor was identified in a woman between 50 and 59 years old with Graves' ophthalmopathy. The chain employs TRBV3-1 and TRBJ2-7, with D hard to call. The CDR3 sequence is CASSPVDTSYEQYF. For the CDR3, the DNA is TGTGCCAGCAGCCCGGTTGACACCTCCTACGAGCAGTACTTC.